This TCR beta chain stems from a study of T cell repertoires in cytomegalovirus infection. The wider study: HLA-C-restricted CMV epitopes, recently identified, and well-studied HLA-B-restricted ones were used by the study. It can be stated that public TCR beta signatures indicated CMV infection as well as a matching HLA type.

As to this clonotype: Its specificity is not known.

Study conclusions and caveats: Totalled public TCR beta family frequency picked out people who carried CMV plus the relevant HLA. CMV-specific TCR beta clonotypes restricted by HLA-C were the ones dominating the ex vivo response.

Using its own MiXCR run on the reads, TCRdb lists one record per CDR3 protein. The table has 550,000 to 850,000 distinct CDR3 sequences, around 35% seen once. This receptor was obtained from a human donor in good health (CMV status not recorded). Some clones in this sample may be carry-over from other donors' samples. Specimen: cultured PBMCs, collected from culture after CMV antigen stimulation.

The CDR3 reads CASSGIYSNQPQHF. The CDR3 DNA sequence: TGTGCCAGTAGCGGGATTTATAGCAATCAGCCCCAGCATTTT. The V and J genes are TRBV19 and TRBJ1-5; D not certain. The V gene lost 6 bases and the J gene lost 0 bases, with 9 bases spanning the gap. Germline V gene sequence: CDR1 LNHDA, CDR2 SQIVND (reference sequence). The CDR3 runs to 14 residues.